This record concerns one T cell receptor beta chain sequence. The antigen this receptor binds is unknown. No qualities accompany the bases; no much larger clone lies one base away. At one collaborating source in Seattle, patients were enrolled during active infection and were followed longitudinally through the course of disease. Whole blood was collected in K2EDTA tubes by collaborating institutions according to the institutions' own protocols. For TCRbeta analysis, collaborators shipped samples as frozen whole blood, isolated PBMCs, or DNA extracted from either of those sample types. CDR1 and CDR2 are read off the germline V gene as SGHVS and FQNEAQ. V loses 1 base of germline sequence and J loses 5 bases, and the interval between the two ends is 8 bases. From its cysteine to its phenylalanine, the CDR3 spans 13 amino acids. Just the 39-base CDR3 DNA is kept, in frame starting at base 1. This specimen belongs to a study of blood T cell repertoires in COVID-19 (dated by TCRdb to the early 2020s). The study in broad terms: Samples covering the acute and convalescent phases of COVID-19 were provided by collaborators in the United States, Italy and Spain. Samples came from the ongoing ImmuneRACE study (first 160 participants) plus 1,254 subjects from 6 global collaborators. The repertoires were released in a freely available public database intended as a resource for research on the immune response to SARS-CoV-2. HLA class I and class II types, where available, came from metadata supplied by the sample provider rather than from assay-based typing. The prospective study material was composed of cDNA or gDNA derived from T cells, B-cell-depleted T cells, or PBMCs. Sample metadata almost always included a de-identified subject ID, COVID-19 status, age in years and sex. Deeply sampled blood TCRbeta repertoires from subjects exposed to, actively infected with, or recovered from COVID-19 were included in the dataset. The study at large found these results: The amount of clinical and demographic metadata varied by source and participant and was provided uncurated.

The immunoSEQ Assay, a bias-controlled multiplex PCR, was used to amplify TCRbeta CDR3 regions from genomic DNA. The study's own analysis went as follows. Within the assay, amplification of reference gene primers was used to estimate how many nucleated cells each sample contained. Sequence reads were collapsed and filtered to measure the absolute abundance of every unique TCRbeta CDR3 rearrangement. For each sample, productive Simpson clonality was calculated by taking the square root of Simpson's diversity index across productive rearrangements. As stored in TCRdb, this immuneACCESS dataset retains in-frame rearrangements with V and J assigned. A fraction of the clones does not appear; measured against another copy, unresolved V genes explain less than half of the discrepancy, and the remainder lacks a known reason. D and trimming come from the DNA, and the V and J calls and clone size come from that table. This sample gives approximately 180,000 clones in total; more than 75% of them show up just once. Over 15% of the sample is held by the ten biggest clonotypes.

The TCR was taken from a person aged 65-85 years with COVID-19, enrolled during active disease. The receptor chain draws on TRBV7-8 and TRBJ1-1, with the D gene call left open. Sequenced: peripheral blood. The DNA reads TGTGCCAGCAGCTTAGGAGCTTTAACTGAAGCTTTCTTT. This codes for CASSLGALTEAFF.